This T cell receptor (beta chain) was found in a study of identical twins. TCRdb redid the calling of the 5' RACE reads with MiXCR, one entry per CDR3 protein. Of 700,000 or so distinct CDR3 sequences detected, 21% appear once; the ten largest clones hold more than 4%. This clonotype was recorded a few times. Trimming cost V 4 bases and J 3 bases, with 11 bases left between them. The CDR3 runs to 13 residues. Looked up from germline, CDR1 is SGHRS and CDR2 is YFSETQ. These data were likewise used in another study, on T cells expressing NK-cell markers.

The sample consisted of PBMCs. The source is a woman under 30 in good health. The gene calls are TRBV5-1 and TRBJ2-7; D perhaps matches TRBD2 (5 bases). Written as DNA, the CDR3 is TGCGCCAGCAGCCTGGACTGGAACTACGAGCAGTACTTC. Protein sequence: CASSLDWNYEQYF.